Below, 28 T cell receptor beta chains from the same sample are listed, as sequenced in a study of blood T cell repertoires in COVID-19. Clones were sequenced by immunoSEQ multiplex PCR, and TCRdb holds only the in-frame ones, with some missing. Of 160,000 or so clones listed, roughly 80% are singletons. Input material: peripheral blood. These receptors were taken from a human donor in a cohort sampled during active COVID-19.

The J gene is TRBJ2-3, the V gene TRBV6-4, with 9 bases matching TRBD2. From germline, CDR1 is MRHNA and CDR2 SNTAGT. The CDR3 totals 15 residues. V shed 3 bases, J shed 0 bases, and the junction held 1 base outside the gene matches. The CDR3 is CASSEAGGSTDTQYF. CDR3 nucleotide sequence: TGTGCCAGCAGTGAGGCGGGGGGGAGCACAGATACGCAGTATTTT.

Turning to this clone: Other nucleotide sequences from this sample produce the same CDR3. V usage is TRBV5-1 and J usage is TRBJ1-3; unclear D gene. Germline V lookup: CDR1 SGHRS, CDR2 YFSETQ. CDR3 size: 15 residues. V gave up 0 bases and J gave up 0 bases, with 7 bases separating them. The CDR3 DNA sequence: TGCGCCAGCAGCTTGGAAGCGGGCTCTGGAAACACCATATATTTT. Amino acids: CASSLEAGSGNTIYF.

V usage is TRBV7-2 and J usage is TRBJ2-7; the D gene is possibly TRBD2 (6 bases). Looked up from germline, CDR1 is SGHTA and CDR2 is FQGNSA. Trimming took 3 bases from V and 3 from J, leaving 12 bases between them. This CDR3 has 14 amino acids. CDR3 nucleotide sequence: TGTGCCAGCAGCTTCGCTAAGGGACTCTACGAGCAGTACTTC. Protein product: CASSFAKGLYEQYF.

This chain links TRBV7-9 with TRBJ2-6; D is ambiguous. V lost 3 bases to trimming and J lost 2 bases, with 5 bases between them. The CDR3 consists of 14 residues. Germline CDR1 is SEHNR and CDR2 is FQNEAQ (reference sequence). The CDR3 region has the DNA TGTGCCAGCAGCTTCGCGGCTGGGGCCAACGTCCTGACTTTC. This gives the protein CASSFAAGANVLTF.

Points on this clone: The same CDR3 arises from other DNA sequences in this sample as well. The chain has TRBV6-5 and TRBJ1-5; TRBD1 matches 7 bases. Germline lookup yields CDR1 MNHEY and CDR2 SVGAGI. The CDR3 length is 13 residues. The V segment lost 5 bases and the J segment 7 bases; nucleotides outside the gene matches: 5. CDR3 in DNA: TGTGCCAGCAGTCTACAGGGGTCCCAGCCCCAGCATTTT. Amino acids: CASSLQGSQPQHF.

The V gene is TRBV21-1, the J gene TRBJ2-4; the tabulated D call, TRBD2, remains unverified against the DNA. TRBV21-1 is a known pseudogene. There are 17 residues in the CDR3. CDR3 DNA sequence: TGTGCCAGCAGGAGACTAGCGTCTCCCCTAGCCAAAAACATTCAGTACTTC. This gives the protein CASRRLASPLAKNIQYF.

The chain joins TRBV5-6 to TRBJ2-5; 8 positions match TRBD1. The V segment lost 5 bases and the J segment 8 bases; nucleotides outside the gene matches: 5. The V gene's germline CDR1 is SGHDT and CDR2 YYEEEE. CDR3 length: 12 residues. CDR3 residues: CASRQGVETQYF. CDR3 nucleotide sequence: TGTGCCAGCAGACAGGGGGTTGAAACCCAGTACTTC.

The count of this clone is one. V is TRBV2 and J is TRBJ1-5, with D possibly matching TRBD1 (6 bases). The CDR3 has 14 amino acids. Germline CDR1 and CDR2: SNHLY and FYNNEI. V was trimmed by 6 bases and J by 5 bases, leaving 14 bases between them. The CDR3 loop reads CASSPQGGDQPQHF. The CDR3 coding sequence is TGTGCCAGCAGCCCACAGGGTGGCGATCAGCCCCAGCATTTT.

V gene TRBV6-5 combines with J gene TRBJ1-5; TRBD1 is a possible D gene (5 bases). Trimming took off 0 bases at V and 11 bases at J, with 17 bases between the two ends. Germline loops: CDR1 MNHEY, CDR2 SVGAGI. This CDR3 has 15 amino acids. In DNA, the CDR3 is TGTGCCAGCAGTTACTCGATGGACGGAGGGGTGGCCCAGCATTTT. It specifies CASSYSMDGGVAQHF.

The rearrangement joins TRBV28 to TRBJ1-5, with unresolved D. The V gene lost 3 bases and the J gene lost 4 bases, with 13 bases spanning the gap. CDR1 is MDHEN, CDR2 SYDVKM, per germline. The CDR3 runs 15 residues. The CDR3 region is CASSLQSGRNQPQHF. CDR3 bases: TGTGCCAGCAGTTTGCAGTCAGGAAGGAATCAGCCCCAGCATTTT.

To note about this clone: This sequence may be a read error, since a much larger clone differs from it by one base. The chain employs TRBV6-2 or TRBV6-3 and TRBJ1-2, with D possibly TRBD1 on 5 matching bases. Per the germline V gene, CDR1 is MNHEY and CDR2 is SVGEGT. The CDR3 has 14 residues. V lost 5 bases, J lost 0 bases, and 10 bases lay in between. The CDR3 sequence: CASSATAANYGYTF. Here the CDR3 DNA reads TGTGCCAGCAGTGCGACAGCCGCTAACTATGGCTACACCTTC.

The J gene is TRBJ2-7, the V gene TRBV19; 7 bases line up with TRBD2. The J segment lost 4 bases and the V segment lost 6 bases, leaving 6 bases of the junction unmatched. Germline V gene sequence: CDR1 LNHDA, CDR2 SQIVND (reference sequence). This CDR3 comprises 13 residues. The CDR3 nucleotides are TGTGCCAGTAGCCTCGGGGGGAGGTACGAGCAGTACTTC. Protein product: CASSLGGRYEQYF.

As to this clone: The sample holds other DNA sequences that translate to the same CDR3. This chain joins TRBV5-4 and TRBJ2-5, with 8 bases that match TRBD1. Germline values: CDR1 SGHNT, CDR2 YYREEE (reference sequence). The CDR3 is 14 amino acids. J was trimmed by 1 base and V by 4 bases; bases with no gene match: 3. CDR3 DNA sequence: TGTGCCAGCAGCCTTGGACAGGGCCAAGAGACCCAGTACTTC. Its translation is CASSLGQGQETQYF. Looking up the rest from reference TRBV5-4 and TRBJ2-5 gives the full variable domain: ETGVTQSPTHLIKTRGQQVTLRCSSQSGHNTVSWYQQALGQGPQFIFQYYREEENGRGNFPPRFSGLQFPNYSSELNVNALELDDSALYLCASSLGQGQETQYFGPGTRLLVL.

This clone was detected once. The rearrangement uses TRBV2 and TRBJ1-4; D is possibly TRBD1 (6 bases). Germline values: CDR1 SNHLY, CDR2 FYNNEI. Trimming took 6 bases from V and 7 from J, leaving 15 bases between them. This CDR3 contains 14 residues. The CDR3 here is CASRKGVLSEKLFF. In DNA form, the CDR3 reads TGTGCCAGCAGAAAGGGGGTCCTTAGTGAAAAACTGTTTTTT.

This chain joins TRBV6-1 and TRBJ1-2; D is uncertain. CDR3 length: 13 amino acids. The V end was cut by 3 bases, the J end by 4 bases, with 9 bases between. Germline CDR1 is MNHNS and CDR2 is SASEGT. This chain's CDR3 is CASSEGSSYGYTF. The CDR3 bases are TGTGCCAGCAGTGAGGGGAGTAGCTATGGCTACACCTTC.

This clone was counted a few times. Other nucleotide sequences in the sample specify the same CDR3. This chain uses TRBV5-1 with TRBJ1-4; D is possibly TRBD1 (5 bases). V was cut by 5 bases and J by 0 bases, with 14 bases left in between. This CDR3 is 16 amino acids long. Per the germline V gene, CDR1 is SGHRS and CDR2 is YFSETQ. The CDR3 here is CASSYTGAATNEKLFF. DNA for the CDR3: TGCGCCAGCAGTTATACAGGAGCCGCAACTAATGAAAAACTGTTTTTT.

The V and J genes are TRBV3-1 (or the pseudogene TRBV3-2) and TRBJ2-3; possible D gene TRBD1, 5 bases. Trimming shortened V by 4 bases and J by 1 base, and 12 bases separated the two germline ends. This CDR3 spans 15 amino acids. The germline V gene has CDR1 LGHDT and CDR2 YNNKEL (reference sequence). The CDR3 coding sequence is TGTGCCAGCAGCCTCCGCCAGGGCGGCACAGATACGCAGTATTTT. It yields the protein CASSLRQGGTDTQYF.

V gene TRBV12-3 or TRBV12-4 combines with J gene TRBJ1-5; D is unclear. V lost 4 bases and J lost 3, with 7 bases in between. The CDR3 has 13 residues. CDR3 coding DNA: TGTGCCAGCAGTTGGGCAGACAATCAGCCCCAGCATTTT. Translating it yields CASSWADNQPQHF.

V gene TRBV27 combines with J gene TRBJ1-2; D unresolved. CDR3 length: 13 amino acids. Germline lookup yields CDR1 MNHEY and CDR2 SMNVEV (reference sequence). V was clipped by 2 bases and J by 2 bases, with 6 bases between them. CDR3 bases: TGTGCCAGCAGTTTACGGCGGAACTATGGCTACACCTTC. Protein sequence: CASSLRRNYGYTF.

The chain has TRBV18 and TRBJ2-7; 9 positions match TRBD1. Germline V gives CDR1 KGHSH, CDR2 LQKENI. The CDR3 is 14 residues long. V was pared by 1 base and J by 2 bases, with 0 bases of the junction left unmatched. Here the CDR3 DNA reads TGTGCCAGCTCACCACGACAGGGGGCCTACGAGCAGTACTTC. Translation gives CASSPRQGAYEQYF.

This clone was detected only a few times. This chain links TRBV7-3 with TRBJ2-2; 10 positions match TRBD2. With V trimmed by 5 bases and J by 7 bases, 10 bases remained unmatched. Germline V gene sequence: CDR1 SGHTA, CDR2 FQGTGA. This CDR3 contains 16 residues. CDR3 in amino acids: CASSRSGGTSGGELFF. The CDR3 nucleotides are TGTGCCAGCAGCCGTAGCGGGGGGACCTCAGGCGGGGAGCTGTTTTTT.

The chain carries TRBV28 and TRBJ2-7, with 7 positions matching TRBD2. Germline-derived CDR1 and CDR2 are MDHEN and SYDVKM. The CDR3 loop spans 15 amino acids. The ends lost 6 bases at V and 0 bases at J; junction bases unmatched: 8. The CDR3 sequence is CASSRLSGGSYEQYF. Written as DNA, the CDR3 is TGTGCCAGCAGCCGTCTATCGGGGGGCTCCTACGAGCAGTACTTC.

The chain uses TRBV5-1 and TRBJ2-7, with TRBD2 identical over 10 bases. Trimming at V came to 4 bases and at J to 0 bases, leaving 16 bases not matched to a gene. The CDR3 has 19 amino acids. The V gene's germline CDR1 is SGHRS and CDR2 YFSETQ. CDR3 sequence: CASSRAGLAGAPSSYEQYF. CDR3 sequence (DNA): TGCGCCAGCAGCCGGGCGGGGCTAGCGGGGGCCCCGAGCTCCTACGAGCAGTACTTC.

The chain employs TRBV10-2 and TRBJ1-2; D is unclear. The CDR3 loop spans 12 amino acids. The germline CDR1 and CDR2 sequences are WSHSY and SAAADI. The V gene lost 4 bases and the J gene lost 7 bases, with 10 bases spanning the gap. CDR3 sequence (DNA): TGCGCCAGCAGTGCTCGGGGTATTGGCTACACCTTC. Its protein product is CASSARGIGYTF.

The chain links TRBV28 to TRBJ1-6, with D maybe TRBD1 (5 bases). Germline V lookup: CDR1 MDHEN, CDR2 SYDVKM. The V and J ends lost 2 bases and 10 bases respectively, with 15 bases between them. The CDR3 consists of 15 residues. The CDR3, as DNA: TGTGCCAGCAGTTTACCGGGGGGGGTAGGATCACCCCTCCACTTT. Encoded protein: CASSLPGGVGSPLHF.

The chain uses TRBV28 and TRBJ2-7; 8 nucleotides align to TRBD1. The V gene's germline CDR1 is MDHEN and CDR2 SYDVKM. This CDR3 spans 14 amino acids. V shed 7 bases and J 2 bases; nucleotides not matched to a gene: 7. CDR3: CASTRTGRAYEQYF. CDR3 in DNA: TGTGCCAGCACCCGGACAGGGCGAGCCTACGAGCAGTACTTC.

The chain uses TRBV29-1 and TRBJ1-2; no reliable D call. The CDR3 consists of 16 residues. Germline V gene sequence: CDR1 SQVTM, CDR2 ANQGSEA. V gave up 0 bases and J gave up 0 bases, with 14 bases separating them. CDR3 residues: CSVEDPIAASNYGYTF. The CDR3 DNA reads as TGCAGCGTTGAAGATCCTATAGCAGCCTCTAACTATGGCTACACCTTC.

The CDR3 coding sequence is TGCGCCAGCAGCTCTTCAGGACAGGGATCCTACGAGCAGTACTTC. Translating gives CASSSSGQGSYEQYF. V and J are TRBV5-1 and TRBJ2-7, with 8 bases aligning to TRBD1. Germline V lookup: CDR1 SGHRS, CDR2 YFSETQ. Trimming removed 3 bases from V and 1 base from J; junction bases left unmatched: 6. This CDR3 is 15 amino acids long.